Here is one T cell receptor beta chain with its context. Its specificity is unknown. Germline CDR1 and CDR2: DFQATT and SNEGSKA (reference sequence). Trimming stripped 0 bases from V and 1 base from J, with 10 bases between. The CDR3 totals 15 residues. Stable Graves' hyperthyroidism meant no ophthalmopathy progression within 18 months. Orbital computed tomography and thyroid ultrasound, together with serum TRAb and thyroxine and clinical symptoms, were used for diagnoses. The sample is drawn from a study of T cells in Graves' hyperthyroidism and ophthalmopathy. As for the study in general: Peripheral blood was drawn at first diagnosis, prior to all treatment.

Amplification targeted TCR beta CDR3 regions from RNA transcripts. In the first-round RT-PCR of the TCR CDR3, the HTBI primer set was used. TCRdb itself ran the multiplex PCR reads through MiXCR, one entry per CDR3 protein. The sample contains roughly 700,000 distinct CDR3 sequences, about 35% of which appear only once. General study results and limits: Most thyroid clonotypes expanded above 0.001 were also detected in blood.

The source of this sequence is a woman in her forties with Graves' hyperthyroidism. This rearrangement joins TRBV20-1 to TRBJ1-3, with D maybe TRBD1 (5 bases). Sequences were obtained from blood. CDR3 in DNA: TGCAGTGCTAGAGATAACAGGCGGTCTGGAAACACCATATATTTT. It codes for CSARDNRRSGNTIYF.